This T cell receptor (beta chain) comes out of a study of vaccination effects on CD4 cells after COVID-19. Clones were sequenced by immunoSEQ multiplex PCR, and TCRdb holds only the in-frame ones, with some missing. The sample has just over 20,000 clones; 70% are singletons. Sequencing followed a ViraFEST assay step that expanded antigen-specific CD4+ T cells with viral peptide pools. On day 10 of culture, CD4+ T cells were separated out. In the vaccine recipients, nucleocapsid antibodies were negative and there was no prior SARS-CoV-2 infection. Supplemented with roughly 9.6 IU/ml IL-2 and approximately 10 ug/ml peptides, two million PBMC per well were kept in culture. On both days 3 and 7, half of the culture medium was replaced with IL-2 medium. CDR1 and CDR2 (germline): KGHSH, LQKENI. J lost 1 base, V lost 5 bases, and 5 bases had no gene match. The CDR3 is 16 amino acids. Remarks on this clone: The antigen remains undetermined.

This sequence originates from a human donor who received a COVID-19 vaccine. This rearrangement joins TRBV18 to TRBJ2-3, with TRBD1 identical over 11 bases. The sample in question was CD4+ T cells from PBMCs cultured with HCoV-229E spike peptides, obtained before COVID-19 vaccination. The CDR3 loop is CASSWTGGRGTDTQYF. CDR3 nucleotide sequence: TGTGCCAGCTCATGGACAGGGGGCAGGGGCACAGATACGCAGTATTTT.